The clone carrying this TCR beta chain was counted many times. CDR1 and CDR2 from the germline V gene are SEHNR and FQNEAQ (reference sequence). The CDR3 covers 14 residues. The junction had 9 bases not matched to a gene; V was cut back by 7 bases and J by 5 bases. The sample is drawn from a study of T cells in Graves' hyperthyroidism and ophthalmopathy. The investigators amplified TCR beta CDR3 regions from RNA transcripts. Primed by the HTBI set, a first-round RT-PCR was run on the TCR CDR3. TCRdb independently ran MiXCR on the multiplex PCR reads; one entry per CDR3 protein. The repertoire consists of around 280,000 distinct CDR3 sequences, with less than 15% occurring once and the leading ten covering 7.5% to 8%.

This TCR was sampled from a woman in her twenties or thirties with Graves' hyperthyroidism that later progressed to Graves' ophthalmopathy. V gene TRBV7-9 combines with J gene TRBJ2-7, with 9 bases fitting TRBD2. Sequencing was done on a sample of blood. The CDR3 reads CASTSSGNRDEQYF. The CDR3, as DNA: TGTGCCAGCACATCTAGCGGGAACAGGGACGAGCAGTACTTC.